This T cell receptor beta chain was recovered during a study of blood T cells in healthy people across ages. Next came a second PCR, run for 7 to 11 cycles, which used a sample-barcoded 5' primer along with a J-beta primer mix. TCRdb re-called the 5' RACE reads with MiXCR, one entry per CDR3 protein. The data hold 650,000 to 800,000 distinct CDR3 sequences, with 44% observed a single time. The CDR3 is 13 amino acids. The V gene's germline CDR1 is MNHEY and CDR2 SVGEGT. Germline trimming cut 6 bases from V and 9 bases from J; bases unmatched to any gene: 6. Each donor gave roughly 10 milliliters of peripheral blood. The authors extracted at least 5 micrograms of total RNA per sample.

Material: blood. The chain links TRBV6-2 or TRBV6-3 to TRBJ2-1; 9 bases align to TRBD2. The receptor comes from a man aged 55 to 70 in good health. CDR3 loop: CASSQSGGFEQFF. DNA for the CDR3: TGTGCCAGCAGCCAAAGCGGGGGGTTTGAGCAGTTCTTC.